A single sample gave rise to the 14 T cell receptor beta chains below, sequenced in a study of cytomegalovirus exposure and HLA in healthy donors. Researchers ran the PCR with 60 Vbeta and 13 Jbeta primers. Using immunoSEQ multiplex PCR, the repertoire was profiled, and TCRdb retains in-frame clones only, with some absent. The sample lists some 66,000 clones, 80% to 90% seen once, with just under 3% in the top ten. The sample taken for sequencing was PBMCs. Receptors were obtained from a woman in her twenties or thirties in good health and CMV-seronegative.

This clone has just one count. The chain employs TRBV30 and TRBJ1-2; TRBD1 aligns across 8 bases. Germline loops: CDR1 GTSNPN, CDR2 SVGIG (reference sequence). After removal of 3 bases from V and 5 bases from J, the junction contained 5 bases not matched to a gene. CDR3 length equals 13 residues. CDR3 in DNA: TGTGCCTGGAGCCCCGGGACAGGATATGGCTACACCTTC. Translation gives CAWSPGTGYGYTF. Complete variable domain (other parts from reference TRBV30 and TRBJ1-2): SQTIHQWPATLVQPVGSPLSLECTVEGTSNPNLYWYRQAAGRGLQLLFYSVGIGQISSEVPQNLSASRPQDRQFILSSKKLLLSDSGFYLCAWSPGTGYGYTFGSGTRLTVV.

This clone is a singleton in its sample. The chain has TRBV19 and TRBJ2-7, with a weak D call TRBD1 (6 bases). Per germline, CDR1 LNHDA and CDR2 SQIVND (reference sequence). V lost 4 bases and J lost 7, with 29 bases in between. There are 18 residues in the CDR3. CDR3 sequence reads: CASSTRAIRQPRGSEQYF. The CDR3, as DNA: TGTGCCAGTAGTACCCGTGCGATTCGACAGCCAAGGGGGTCGGAGCAGTACTTC.

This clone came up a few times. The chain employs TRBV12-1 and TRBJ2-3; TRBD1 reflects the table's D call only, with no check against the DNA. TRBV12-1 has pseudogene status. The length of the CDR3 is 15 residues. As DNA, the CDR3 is TGTGCCAGCTCCAGGCGGACAGGGGGGTCGGATACGCAGTATTTT. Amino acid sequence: CASSRRTGGSDTQYF.

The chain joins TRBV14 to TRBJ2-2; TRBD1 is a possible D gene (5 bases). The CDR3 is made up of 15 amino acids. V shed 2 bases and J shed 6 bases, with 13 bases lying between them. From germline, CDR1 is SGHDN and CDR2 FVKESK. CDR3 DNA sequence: TGTGCCAGCAGCCAACAGGGAATGACTGCCGGGGAGCTGTTTTTT. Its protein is CASSQQGMTAGELFF.

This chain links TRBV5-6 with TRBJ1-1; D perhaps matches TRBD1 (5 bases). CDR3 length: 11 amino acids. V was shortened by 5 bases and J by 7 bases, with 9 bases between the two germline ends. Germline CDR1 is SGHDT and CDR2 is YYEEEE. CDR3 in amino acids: CASRGGGEAFF. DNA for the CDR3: TGTGCCAGCAGAGGCGGGGGTGAAGCTTTCTTT.

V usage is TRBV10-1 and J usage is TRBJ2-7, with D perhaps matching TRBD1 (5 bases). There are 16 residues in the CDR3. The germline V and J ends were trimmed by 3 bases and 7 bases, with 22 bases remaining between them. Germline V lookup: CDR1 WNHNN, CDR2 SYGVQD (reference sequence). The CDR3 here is CASSDGAGSPRVEQYF. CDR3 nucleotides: TGCGCCAGCAGTGATGGGGCAGGATCCCCCCGGGTAGAGCAGTACTTC.

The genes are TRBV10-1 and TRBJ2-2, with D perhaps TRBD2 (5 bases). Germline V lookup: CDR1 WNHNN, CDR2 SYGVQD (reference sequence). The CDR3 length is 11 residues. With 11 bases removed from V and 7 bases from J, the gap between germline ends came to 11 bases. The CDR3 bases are TGCGCCGGCACGGGGTTCGGGGAGCTGTTTTTT. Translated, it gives CAGTGFGELFF.

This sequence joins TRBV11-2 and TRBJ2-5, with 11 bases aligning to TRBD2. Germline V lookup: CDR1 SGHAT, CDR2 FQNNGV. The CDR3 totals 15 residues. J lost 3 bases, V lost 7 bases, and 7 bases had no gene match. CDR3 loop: CASTKTSGDKETQYF. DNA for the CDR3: TGTGCCAGCACCAAGACTAGCGGGGATAAAGAGACCCAGTACTTC.

CDR3 sequence: CASSLEGGEGETQYF. CDR3 coding DNA: TGTGCCAGCAGCTTAGAAGGAGGGGAAGGAGAGACCCAGTACTTC. This chain joins TRBV11-2 and TRBJ2-5, with D possibly TRBD2 on 6 matching bases. The germline V gene encodes CDR1 SGHAT and CDR2 FQNNGV. V was clipped by 0 bases and J by 4 bases, with 12 bases between them. CDR3 length: 15 residues.

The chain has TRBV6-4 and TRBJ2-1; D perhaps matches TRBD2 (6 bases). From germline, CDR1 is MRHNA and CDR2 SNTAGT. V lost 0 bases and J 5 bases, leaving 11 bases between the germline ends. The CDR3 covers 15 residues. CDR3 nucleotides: TGTGCCAGCAGTGACTCGGGGACTGTGAACAATGAGCAGTTCTTC. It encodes CASSDSGTVNNEQFF.

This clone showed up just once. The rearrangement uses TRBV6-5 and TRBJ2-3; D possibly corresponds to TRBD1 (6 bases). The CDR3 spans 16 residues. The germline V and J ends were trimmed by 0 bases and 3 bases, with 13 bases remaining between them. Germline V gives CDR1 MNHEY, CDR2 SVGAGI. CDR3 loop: CASSYSRTVRTDTQYF. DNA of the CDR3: TGTGCCAGCAGTTACTCCCGGACAGTACGGACAGATACGCAGTATTTT.

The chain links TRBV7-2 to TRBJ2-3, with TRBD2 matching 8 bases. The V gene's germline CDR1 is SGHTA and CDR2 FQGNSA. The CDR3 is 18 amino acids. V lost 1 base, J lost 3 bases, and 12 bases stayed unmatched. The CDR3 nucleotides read TGTGCCAGCAGCTTAGTATTTCCCGGGGGGGCAGGAACAGATACGCAGTATTTT. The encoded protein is CASSLVFPGGAGTDTQYF.

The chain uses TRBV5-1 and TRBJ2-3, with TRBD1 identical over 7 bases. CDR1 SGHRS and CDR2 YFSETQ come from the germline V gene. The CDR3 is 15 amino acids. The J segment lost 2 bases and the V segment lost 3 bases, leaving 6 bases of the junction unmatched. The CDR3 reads CASSSGTVDTDTQYF. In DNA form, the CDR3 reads TGCGCCAGCAGCTCAGGGACAGTAGACACAGATACGCAGTATTTT.

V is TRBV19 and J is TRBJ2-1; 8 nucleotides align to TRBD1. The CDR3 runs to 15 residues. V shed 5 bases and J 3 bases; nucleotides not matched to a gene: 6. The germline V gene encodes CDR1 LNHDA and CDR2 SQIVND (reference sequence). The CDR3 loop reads CASSRDRGNYNEQFF. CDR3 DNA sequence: TGTGCCAGTAGTCGAGACAGGGGAAACTACAATGAGCAGTTCTTC.